A single sample gave rise to the 19 T cell receptor beta chains below, sequenced in a study of T cell responses to AZD1222 COVID-19 vaccine. The repertoire was sequenced with immunoSEQ multiplex PCR; TCRdb's copy has only in-frame clones and lacks some. The data show 150,000 or so clones, with around nine tenths seen just once and about 6% held by the top ten. The sample consisted of peripheral blood, taken on day 0 of AZD1222 vaccination. Receptors were obtained from an adult in good health.

The rearrangement joins TRBV7-9 to TRBJ2-3, with 11 bases identical to TRBD1. The CDR3 totals 18 residues. Germline V gives CDR1 SEHNR, CDR2 FQNEAQ (reference sequence). Trimming removed 2 bases from V and 2 bases from J; junction bases left unmatched: 9. The DNA for the CDR3 is TGTGCCAGCAGCTTACCTGTGGACAGGGGGCAAACCACAGATACGCAGTATTTT. This encodes CASSLPVDRGQTTDTQYF.

The chain couples TRBV9 to TRBJ1-6, with TRBD1 as a possible D gene (5 bases). CDR1 SGDLS and CDR2 YYNGEE come from the germline V gene. The CDR3 spans 14 residues. Between the trimmed V and J ends, which lost 4 bases and 6 bases, there was a span of 11 bases. The CDR3 DNA reads as TGTGCCAGCAGCTTTGACAGTAGTAATTCACCCCTCCACTTT. Translation gives CASSFDSSNSPLHF.

The V gene is TRBV6-5, the J gene TRBJ1-2, with D tentatively TRBD1 (6 bases). The CDR3 runs 16 residues. Germline V gene data show CDR1 as MNHEY and CDR2 as SVGAGI. Trimming took 0 bases from V and 5 from J, leaving 16 bases between them. The CDR3 DNA reads as TGTGCCAGCAGTTACTCGAATACGGGGGGGGCTTATGGCTACACCTTC. Translation gives CASSYSNTGGAYGYTF.

This clone was seen more than once but under ten times. The chain uses TRBV11-2 and TRBJ2-5, with 7 bases that match TRBD2. This CDR3 comprises 15 residues. Trimming at V came to 1 base and at J to 2 bases, leaving 4 bases not matched to a gene. Germline assignment: CDR1 SGHAT and CDR2 FQNNGV. CDR3 sequence (DNA): TGTGCCAGCAGCTTAGGGCGGGGGACGCAAGAGACCCAGTACTTC. Protein: CASSLGRGTQETQYF.

For the CDR3, the DNA is TGTGCCAGCAGCTTCCCCCGGGACCGAGCCTACGAGCAGTACTTC. Encoded protein: CASSFPRDRAYEQYF. The V and J genes are TRBV7-9 and TRBJ2-7, with D tentatively TRBD1 or TRBD2 (5 bases each). The CDR3 totals 15 residues. Per the germline V gene, CDR1 is SEHNR and CDR2 is FQNEAQ (reference sequence). The V and J ends lost 3 bases and 2 bases respectively, with 14 bases between them.

This clone was counted once. The chain is built from TRBV6-5 and TRBJ1-2; no definite D call. V shed 0 bases and J shed 4 bases, with 9 bases lying between them. This CDR3 contains 14 residues. Germline CDR1 is MNHEY and CDR2 is SVGAGI. In DNA form, the CDR3 reads TGTGCCAGCAGTTACTCACAGCCTTCCTATGGCTACACCTTC. Encoded protein: CASSYSQPSYGYTF.

This chain's CDR3 is CASGSFNEQFF. CDR3 nucleotides: TGTGCCAGTGGGAGTTTTAACGAGCAGTTCTTC. The chain couples TRBV19 to TRBJ2-1; D perhaps matches TRBD2 (5 bases). Germline CDR1 reads LNHDA; CDR2 reads SQIVND (reference sequence). Deletions cut 8 bases from V and 10 bases from J, with 12 bases between. The CDR3 consists of 11 residues.

The chain uses TRBV20-1 and TRBJ2-7, with a possible D match to TRBD1 (5 bases). Between the trimmed V and J ends, which lost 3 bases and 3 bases, there was a span of 21 bases. Germline V gene sequence: CDR1 DFQATT, CDR2 SNEGSKA (reference sequence). This CDR3 has 16 residues. CDR3 loop: CSASGTDRIDFYEQYF. Written as DNA, the CDR3 is TGCAGTGCTAGTGGTACCGACAGAATCGATTTCTACGAGCAGTACTTC.

This chain uses TRBV6-2 or TRBV6-3 with TRBJ2-1; D not resolved. With 2 bases removed from V and 7 bases from J, the gap between germline ends came to 6 bases. CDR1 is MNHEY and CDR2 is SVGEGT in the germline V gene. The length of the CDR3 is 12 residues. The CDR3: CASSYHGNEQFF. CDR3 nucleotides: TGTGCCAGCAGTTACCATGGGAATGAGCAGTTCTTC.

This chain joins TRBV4-1 and TRBJ2-7; D perhaps matches TRBD1 (5 bases). The CDR3 spans 15 residues. Trimming took off 5 bases at V and 9 bases at J, with 23 bases between the two ends. Germline V gene sequence: CDR1 MGHRA, CDR2 YSYEKL. CDR3 residues: CASSGSGVARQGQYF. DNA for the CDR3: TGCGCCAGCAGCGGTAGTGGTGTGGCTCGCCAGGGGCAGTACTTC.

This chain joins TRBV14 and TRBJ2-7; D perhaps matches TRBD2 (7 bases). Trimming took 8 bases from V and 8 from J, leaving 22 bases between them. Germline loops: CDR1 SGHDN, CDR2 FVKESK. The CDR3 totals 14 residues. The CDR3, as DNA: TGTGCCAGCGCCATAGGCGGGGGCGCCCCTCAGCAGTACTTC. It specifies CASAIGGGAPQQYF.

This chain links TRBV7-2 with TRBJ1-2; 7 nucleotides align to TRBD1. Germline lookup yields CDR1 SGHTA and CDR2 FQGNSA. Germline trimming cut 4 bases from V and 2 bases from J; bases unmatched to any gene: 4. This CDR3 spans 14 amino acids. Here the CDR3 reads CASSSSRGNYGYTF. In DNA, the CDR3 is TGTGCCAGCAGCTCCTCCAGGGGGAACTATGGCTACACCTTC.

The rearrangement joins TRBV6-2 or TRBV6-3 to TRBJ1-1; TRBD1 matches 7 bases. The J segment lost 8 bases and the V segment lost 0 bases, leaving 3 bases of the junction unmatched. The CDR3 has 13 amino acids. Germline values: CDR1 MNHEY, CDR2 SVGEGT. Here the CDR3 reads CASSYSDRLEAFF. The CDR3 nucleotides read TGTGCCAGCAGTTACTCGGACAGGCTCGAAGCTTTCTTT.

The rearrangement links TRBV6-5 to TRBJ2-1; tentatively, D is TRBD1 or TRBD2 (5 bases each). CDR3 size: 14 residues. Germline V lookup: CDR1 MNHEY, CDR2 SVGAGI. Between the trimmed V and J ends, which lost 0 bases and 6 bases, there was a span of 9 bases. The DNA of the CDR3 is TGTGCCAGCAGTTACTCGATGGGGGTCAATGAGCAGTTCTTC. It encodes CASSYSMGVNEQFF.

V gene TRBV3-1 (or the pseudogene TRBV3-2) combines with J gene TRBJ2-2; D is unresolved. The CDR3 runs 12 residues. Trimming shortened V by 1 base and J by 9 bases, and 6 bases separated the two germline ends. Germline CDR1 is LGHDT and CDR2 is YNNKEL (reference sequence). The CDR3 region is CASSQAARELFF. For the CDR3, the DNA is TGTGCCAGCAGCCAAGCTGCTCGGGAGCTGTTTTTT.

This chain links TRBV12-5 with TRBJ1-1; D is ambiguous. This CDR3 has 11 residues. The V and J ends lost 6 bases and 4 bases respectively, with 6 bases between them. CDR1 is LGHNT, CDR2 FRNRAP, per germline. The DNA for the CDR3 is TGTGCTAGTGGAGCGGGCACTGAAGCTTTCTTT. It yields the protein CASGAGTEAFF.

In this sample, this clone turned up once. The CDR3 region is CASSQMGVSSTDTQYF. Written as DNA, the CDR3 is TGCGCCAGCAGCCAAATGGGAGTAAGTAGCACAGATACGCAGTATTTT. The chain employs TRBV4-1 and TRBJ2-3; D perhaps matches TRBD2 (5 bases). The CDR3 runs to 16 residues. The germline V gene has CDR1 MGHRA and CDR2 YSYEKL. Trimming cost V 2 bases and J 0 bases, with 12 bases left between them.

The V and J genes are TRBV14 and TRBJ1-4, with D uncertain. Per the germline V gene, CDR1 is SGHDN and CDR2 is FVKESK. The CDR3 consists of 17 residues. Trimming left V 1 base short and J 7 bases short, with 19 bases between. The CDR3 here is CASSQGFGSLLLEKLFF. The CDR3 coding sequence is TGTGCCAGCAGCCAAGGTTTCGGATCCTTGCTCCTTGAAAAACTGTTTTTT.

The chain recombines TRBV19 with TRBJ1-1, with TRBD1 as a possible D gene (5 bases). The V and J ends lost 3 bases and 6 bases respectively, with 14 bases between them. CDR3 size: 14 residues. The germline CDR1 and CDR2 sequences are LNHDA and SQIVND (reference sequence). CDR3 DNA sequence: TGTGCCAGTAGTATGGGGCAGCCTTGGGCTGAAGCTTTCTTT. It codes for CASSMGQPWAEAFF.